This TCR beta chain was captured by sequencing in a study of blood T cell repertoires in COVID-19. On the study more broadly: COVID-19 samples, acute and convalescent, were from the United States, Italy and Spain. T cells, B-cell-depleted T cells, or PBMCs provided the cDNA or gDNA that served as material.

Per the original data handling: Quantification of nucleated cells was approximated via reference gene primer amplification. Clones were sequenced by immunoSEQ multiplex PCR, and TCRdb holds only the in-frame ones, with some missing. That table gives V, J and clone size, and the DNA gave D and trimming. The table records approximately 360,000 clones, about 90% of them present only once. The V and J ends lost 6 bases and 3 bases, in that order; junction bases with no gene match: 12. From germline, CDR1 is ENHRY and CDR2 SYGVKD. The CDR3 covers 16 residues. The chain uses TRBV10-3 and TRBJ2-5; 8 bases align to TRBD2. The sequence was collected from a man aged 40-49 years with acute or convalescent COVID-19. Sequencing was carried out using peripheral blood. CDR3 nucleotide sequence: TGTGCCATCAGCGGACGAGATAGCGGGACTAAAGAGACCCAGTACTTC. Amino acid sequence: CAISGRDSGTKETQYF.